The entry below describes one T cell receptor beta chain. The record originates from a study of PD-1 blockade in classical Hodgkin lymphoma. The CDR3 length is 14 residues. CDR1 GTSNPN and CDR2 SVGIG come from the germline V gene (reference sequence). V lost 2 bases and J lost 5, with 15 bases in between. Specified time point: cycle 4 day 1 (C4D1), after five to seven weeks of nivolumab. Each patient relapsed following autologous stem cell transplantation, and prior brentuximab vedotin exposure differed. Out of thawed PBMCs, magnetic negative selection purified CD4+ T cells. The assay was immunoSEQ multiplex PCR, and TCRdb's table has in-frame clones only and misses some. The sample lists about 20,000 clones; under 75% were seen once.

The input for sequencing was CD4+ T cells from blood, taken before the fourth cycle of nivolumab. The receptor was derived from a human donor with classical Hodgkin lymphoma. The genes are TRBV30 and TRBJ1-2; no firm D call. The CDR3 DNA reads as TGTGCCTGGAGTACCGAACAGATCGGTTATGGCTACACCTTC. As protein: CAWSTEQIGYGYTF.